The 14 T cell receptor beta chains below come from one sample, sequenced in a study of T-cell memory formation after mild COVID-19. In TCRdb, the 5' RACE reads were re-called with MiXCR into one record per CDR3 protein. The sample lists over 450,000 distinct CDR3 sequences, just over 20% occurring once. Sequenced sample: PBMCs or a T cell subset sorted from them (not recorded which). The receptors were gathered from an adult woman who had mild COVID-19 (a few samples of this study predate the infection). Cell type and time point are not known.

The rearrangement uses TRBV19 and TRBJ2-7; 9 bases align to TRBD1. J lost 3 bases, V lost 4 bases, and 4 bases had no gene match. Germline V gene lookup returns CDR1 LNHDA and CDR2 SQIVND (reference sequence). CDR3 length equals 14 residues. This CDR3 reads CASSTWTGDYEQYF. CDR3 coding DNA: TGTGCCAGTAGTACCTGGACAGGGGACTACGAGCAGTACTTC.

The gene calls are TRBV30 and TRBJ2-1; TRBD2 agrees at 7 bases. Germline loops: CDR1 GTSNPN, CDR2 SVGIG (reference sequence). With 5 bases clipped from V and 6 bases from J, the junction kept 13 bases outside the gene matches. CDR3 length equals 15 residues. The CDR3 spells CAWAEGGGYGNEQFF. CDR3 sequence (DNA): TGTGCCTGGGCGGAGGGCGGGGGTTATGGCAATGAGCAGTTCTTC.

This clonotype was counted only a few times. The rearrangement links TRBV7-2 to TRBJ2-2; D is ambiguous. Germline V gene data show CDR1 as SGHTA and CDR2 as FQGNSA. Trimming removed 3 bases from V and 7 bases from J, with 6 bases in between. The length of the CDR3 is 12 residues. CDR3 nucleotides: TGTGCCAGCAGCTTTTATGGCGGGGAGCTGTTTTTT. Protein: CASSFYGGELFF.

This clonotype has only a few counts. In DNA, the CDR3 is TGTGCCTGGCACACCGGGACGGGAAGTGACGAGCAGTACTTC. Its translation: CAWHTGTGSDEQYF. V is TRBV30 and J is TRBJ2-7, with D perhaps matching TRBD1 or TRBD2 (5 bases each). Germline V CDR1 and CDR2: GTSNPN, SVGIG (reference sequence). The CDR3 length is 14 residues. With 5 bases removed from V and 5 bases from J, the gap between germline ends came to 19 bases.

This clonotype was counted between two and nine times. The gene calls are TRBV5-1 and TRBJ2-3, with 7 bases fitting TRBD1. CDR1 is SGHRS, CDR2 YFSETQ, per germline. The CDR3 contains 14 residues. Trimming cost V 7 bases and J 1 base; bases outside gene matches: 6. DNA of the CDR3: TGCGCCAGCGACCCCGGGACAGGCACAGATACGCAGTATTTT. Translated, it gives CASDPGTGTDTQYF.

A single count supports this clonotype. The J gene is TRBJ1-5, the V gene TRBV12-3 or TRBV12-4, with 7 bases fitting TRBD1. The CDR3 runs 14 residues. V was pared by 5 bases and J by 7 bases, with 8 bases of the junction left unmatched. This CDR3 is CASSRQGKEQPQHF. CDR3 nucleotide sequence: TGTGCCAGCAGTCGACAGGGTAAGGAGCAGCCCCAGCATTTT.

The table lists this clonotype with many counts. The CDR3 loop is CSASERGGAADTQYF. CDR3 bases: TGCAGTGCTAGTGAACGTGGGGGGGCCGCAGATACGCAGTATTTT. The chain is built from TRBV20-1 and TRBJ2-3, with a possible D match to TRBD2 (7 bases). Germline V lookup: CDR1 DFQATT, CDR2 SNEGSKA (reference sequence). The length of the CDR3 is 15 residues. The V end lost 3 bases, the J end lost 4 bases, and 17 bases lay between the germline ends.

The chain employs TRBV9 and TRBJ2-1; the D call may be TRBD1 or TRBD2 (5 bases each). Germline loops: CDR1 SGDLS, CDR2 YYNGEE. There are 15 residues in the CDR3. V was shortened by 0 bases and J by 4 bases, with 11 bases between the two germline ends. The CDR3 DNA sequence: TGTGCCAGCAGCGTAGTGCAGGGACCATACAATGAGCAGTTCTTC. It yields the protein CASSVVQGPYNEQFF.

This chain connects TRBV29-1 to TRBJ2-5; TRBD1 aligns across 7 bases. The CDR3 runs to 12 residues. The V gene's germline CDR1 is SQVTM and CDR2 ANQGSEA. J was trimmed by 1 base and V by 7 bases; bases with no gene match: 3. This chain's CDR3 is CSAHRGQETQYF. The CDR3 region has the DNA TGCAGCGCCCACAGGGGCCAAGAGACCCAGTACTTC.

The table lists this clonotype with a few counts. CDR3 DNA sequence: TGTGCCAGCGCCGGGACAGCCAATGAAAAACTGTTTTTT. Amino acid sequence: CASAGTANEKLFF. The rearrangement links TRBV7-2 to TRBJ1-4; 7 bases agree with TRBD1. After removal of 8 bases from V and 5 bases from J, the junction contained 5 bases not matched to a gene. Per germline, CDR1 SGHTA and CDR2 FQGNSA. The CDR3 totals 13 residues. The whole variable domain, filled in from reference TRBV7-2 and TRBJ1-4, reads GAGVSQSPSNKVTEKGKDVELRCDPISGHTALYWYRQSLGQGLEFLIYFQGNSAPDKSGLPSDRFSAERTGGSVSTLTIQRTQQEDSAVYLCASAGTANEKLFFGSGTQLSVL.

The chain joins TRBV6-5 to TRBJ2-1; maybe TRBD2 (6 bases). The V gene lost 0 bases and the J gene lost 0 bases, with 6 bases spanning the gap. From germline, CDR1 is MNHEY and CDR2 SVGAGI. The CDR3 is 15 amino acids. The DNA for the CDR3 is TGTGCCAGCAGTTACTCGACTAGCTCCTACAATGAGCAGTTCTTC. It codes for CASSYSTSSYNEQFF.

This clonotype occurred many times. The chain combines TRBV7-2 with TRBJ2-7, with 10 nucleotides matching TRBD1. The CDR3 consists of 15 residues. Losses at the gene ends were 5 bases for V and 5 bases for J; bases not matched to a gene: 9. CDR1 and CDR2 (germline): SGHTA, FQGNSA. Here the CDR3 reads CASSPNPGQGNEQYF. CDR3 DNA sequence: TGTGCCAGCAGCCCCAACCCGGGACAGGGGAACGAGCAGTACTTC.

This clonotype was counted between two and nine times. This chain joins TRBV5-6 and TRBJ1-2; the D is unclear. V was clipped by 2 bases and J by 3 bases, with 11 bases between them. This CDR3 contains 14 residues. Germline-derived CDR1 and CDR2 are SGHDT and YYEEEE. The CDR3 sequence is CASSFIEEYYGYTF. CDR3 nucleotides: TGTGCCAGCAGCTTCATTGAGGAATACTATGGCTACACCTTC.

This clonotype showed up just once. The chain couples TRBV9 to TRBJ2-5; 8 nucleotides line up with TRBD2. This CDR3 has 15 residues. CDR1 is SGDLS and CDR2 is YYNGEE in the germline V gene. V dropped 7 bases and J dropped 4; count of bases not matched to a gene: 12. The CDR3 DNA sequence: TGTGCCAGCGGAGAAGGCCCTAGCGGGTTAGAGACCCAGTACTTC. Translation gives CASGEGPSGLETQYF.